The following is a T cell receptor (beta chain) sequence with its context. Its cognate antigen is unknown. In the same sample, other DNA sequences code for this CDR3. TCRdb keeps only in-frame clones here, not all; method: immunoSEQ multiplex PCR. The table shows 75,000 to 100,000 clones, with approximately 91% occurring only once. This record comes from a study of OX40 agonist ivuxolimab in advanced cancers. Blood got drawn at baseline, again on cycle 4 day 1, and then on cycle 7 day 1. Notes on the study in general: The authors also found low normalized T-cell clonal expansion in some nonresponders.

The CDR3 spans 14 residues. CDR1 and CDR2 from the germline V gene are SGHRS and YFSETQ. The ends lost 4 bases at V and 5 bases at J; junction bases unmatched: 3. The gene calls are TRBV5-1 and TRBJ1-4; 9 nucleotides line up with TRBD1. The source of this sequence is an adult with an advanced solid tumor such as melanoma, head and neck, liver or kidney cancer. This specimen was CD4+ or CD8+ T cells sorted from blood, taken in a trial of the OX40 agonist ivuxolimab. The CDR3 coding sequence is TGCGCCAGCAGCCGGGACAGGGAAAATGAAAAACTGTTTTTT. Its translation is CASSRDRENEKLFF. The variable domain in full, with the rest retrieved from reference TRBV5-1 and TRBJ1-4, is KAGVTQTPRYLIKTRGQQVTLSCSPISGHRSVSWYQQTPGQGLQFLFEYFSETQRNKGNFPGRFSGRQFSNSRSEMNVSTLELGDSALYLCASSRDRENEKLFFGSGTQLSVL.